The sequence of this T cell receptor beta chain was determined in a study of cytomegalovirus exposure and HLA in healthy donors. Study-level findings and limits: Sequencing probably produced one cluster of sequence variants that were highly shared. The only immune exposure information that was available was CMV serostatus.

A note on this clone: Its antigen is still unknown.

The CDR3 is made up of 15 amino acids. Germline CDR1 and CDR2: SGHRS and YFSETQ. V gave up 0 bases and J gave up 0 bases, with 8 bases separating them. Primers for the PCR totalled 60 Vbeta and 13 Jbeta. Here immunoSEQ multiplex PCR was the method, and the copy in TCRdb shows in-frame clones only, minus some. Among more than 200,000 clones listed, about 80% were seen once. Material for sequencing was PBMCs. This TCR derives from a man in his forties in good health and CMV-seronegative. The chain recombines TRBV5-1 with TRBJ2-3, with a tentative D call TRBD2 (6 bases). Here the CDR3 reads CASSLEGTSTDTQYF. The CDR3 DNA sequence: TGCGCCAGCAGCTTGGAAGGGACTAGCACAGATACGCAGTATTTT.